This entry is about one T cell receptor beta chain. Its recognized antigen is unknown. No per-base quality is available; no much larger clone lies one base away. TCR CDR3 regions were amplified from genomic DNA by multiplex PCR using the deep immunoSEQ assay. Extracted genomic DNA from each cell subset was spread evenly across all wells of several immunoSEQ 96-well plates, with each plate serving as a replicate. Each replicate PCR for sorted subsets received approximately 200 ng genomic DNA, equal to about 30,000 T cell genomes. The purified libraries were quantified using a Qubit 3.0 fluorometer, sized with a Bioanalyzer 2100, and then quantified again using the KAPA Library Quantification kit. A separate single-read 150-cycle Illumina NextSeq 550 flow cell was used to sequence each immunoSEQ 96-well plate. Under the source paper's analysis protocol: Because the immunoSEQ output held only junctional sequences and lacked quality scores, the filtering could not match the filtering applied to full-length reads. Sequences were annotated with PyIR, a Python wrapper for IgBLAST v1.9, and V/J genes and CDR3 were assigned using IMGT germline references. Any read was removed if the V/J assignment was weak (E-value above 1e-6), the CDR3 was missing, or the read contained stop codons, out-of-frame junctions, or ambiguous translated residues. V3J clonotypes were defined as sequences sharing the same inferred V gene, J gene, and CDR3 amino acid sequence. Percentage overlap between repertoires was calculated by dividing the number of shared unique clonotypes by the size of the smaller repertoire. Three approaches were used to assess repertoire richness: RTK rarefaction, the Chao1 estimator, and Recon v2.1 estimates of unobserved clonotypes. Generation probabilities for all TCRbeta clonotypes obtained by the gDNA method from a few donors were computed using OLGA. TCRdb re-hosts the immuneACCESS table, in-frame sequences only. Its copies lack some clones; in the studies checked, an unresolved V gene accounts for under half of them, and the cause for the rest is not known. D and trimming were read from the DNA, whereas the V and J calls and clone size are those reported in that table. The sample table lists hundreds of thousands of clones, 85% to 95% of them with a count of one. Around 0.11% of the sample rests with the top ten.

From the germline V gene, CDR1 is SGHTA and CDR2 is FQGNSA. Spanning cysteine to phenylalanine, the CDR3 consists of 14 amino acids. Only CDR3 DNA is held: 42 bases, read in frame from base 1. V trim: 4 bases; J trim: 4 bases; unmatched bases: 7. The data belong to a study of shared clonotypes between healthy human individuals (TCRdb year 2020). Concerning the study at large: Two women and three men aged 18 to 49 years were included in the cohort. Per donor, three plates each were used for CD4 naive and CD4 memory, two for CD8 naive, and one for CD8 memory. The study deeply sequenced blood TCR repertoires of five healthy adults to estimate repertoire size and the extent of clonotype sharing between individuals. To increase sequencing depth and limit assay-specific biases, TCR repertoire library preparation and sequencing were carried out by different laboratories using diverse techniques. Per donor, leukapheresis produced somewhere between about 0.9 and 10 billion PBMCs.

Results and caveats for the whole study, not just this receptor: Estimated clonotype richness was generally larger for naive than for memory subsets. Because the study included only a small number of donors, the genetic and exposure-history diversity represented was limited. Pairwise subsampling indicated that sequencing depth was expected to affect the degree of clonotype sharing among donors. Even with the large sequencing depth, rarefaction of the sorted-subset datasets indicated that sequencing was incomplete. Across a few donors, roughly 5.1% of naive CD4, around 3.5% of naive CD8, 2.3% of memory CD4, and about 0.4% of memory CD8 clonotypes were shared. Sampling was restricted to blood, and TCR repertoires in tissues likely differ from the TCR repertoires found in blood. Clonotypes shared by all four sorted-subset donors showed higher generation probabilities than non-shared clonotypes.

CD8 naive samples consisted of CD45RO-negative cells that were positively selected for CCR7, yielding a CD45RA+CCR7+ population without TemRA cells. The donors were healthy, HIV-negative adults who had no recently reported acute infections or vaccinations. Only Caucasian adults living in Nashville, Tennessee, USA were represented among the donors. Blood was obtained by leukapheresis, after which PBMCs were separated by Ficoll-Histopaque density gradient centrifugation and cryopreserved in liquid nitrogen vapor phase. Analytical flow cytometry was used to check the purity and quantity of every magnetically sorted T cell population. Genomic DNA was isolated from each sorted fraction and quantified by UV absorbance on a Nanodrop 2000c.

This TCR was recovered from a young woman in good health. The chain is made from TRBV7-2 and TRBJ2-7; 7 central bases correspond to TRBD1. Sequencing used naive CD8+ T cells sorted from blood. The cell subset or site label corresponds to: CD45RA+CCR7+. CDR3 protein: CASSSNRGRYEQYF. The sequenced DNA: TGTGCCAGCAGCTCAAACAGGGGACGTTACGAGCAGTACTTC.